This T cell receptor beta chain was obtained from a study of cytomegalovirus exposure and HLA in healthy donors. V dropped 2 bases and J dropped 3 bases, with 5 bases sitting between them. There are 12 residues in the CDR3. Germline loops: CDR1 MNHNS, CDR2 SASEGT. Both 60 Vbeta primers and 13 Jbeta primers went into the PCR. Original methodology: In a later analysis, of some 80 million unique beta chains, 9 million to 11 million appeared in at least two donors. Assay: immunoSEQ multiplex PCR; the TCRdb copy retains only in-frame clones and omits some. From that table come the V and J calls and clone size; the DNA was used to work out D and trimming. The sample includes around 200,000 clones, approximately 80% seen only once; the top ten take 1% to 1.5%.

The chain combines TRBV6-1 with TRBJ2-7; D is uncertain. The material sequenced was PBMCs. The clonotype was recovered from a girl aged 2-10 years in good health and CMV-seropositive. CDR3 protein: CASSETNYEQYF. The CDR3 DNA reads as TGTGCCAGCAGTGAAACAAACTACGAGCAGTACTTC.